Detailed here is one T cell receptor (beta chain). Its target is unknown. The data stem from a study of early T cells in non-severe SARS-CoV-2 infection. Study-level points and caveats: Lookups in VDJdb leaned toward anti-spike CD8 responses and missed private and CD4 specificities.

This CDR3 comprises 13 residues. V was pared by 9 bases and J by 2 bases, with 6 bases of the junction left unmatched. Germline CDR1 ENHRY, CDR2 SYGVKD. Attached unique molecular identifiers marked individual cDNA molecules. TCRdb re-called the 5' RACE reads through MiXCR, storing one row per CDR3 protein. The sample comprises approximately 97,000 distinct CDR3 sequences, less than 15% of which are singletons, and approximately 6% rests with the top ten. Sequenced material: whole blood. This TCR derives from an adult who was a healthcare worker with PCR-confirmed SARS-CoV-2 infection or an uninfected control (not recorded which). The V and J genes are TRBV10-3 and TRBJ2-5; 7 bases are shared with TRBD2. In DNA form, the CDR3 reads TGTGCCATTGGTAGGACTAGTCAAGAGACCCAGTACTTC. Its protein product is CAIGRTSQETQYF.